This T cell receptor (beta chain) was found in a study of T cell responses to AZD1222 COVID-19 vaccine. The study's findings and limits: Increased Spike-specific TCR breadth and depth were observed after two AZD1222 doses. The number of AZD1222 recipients seropositive at baseline was only 5 to 7. Variant regions that are unmutated are reportedly the target of nearly half of spike-specific TCRs. Without day 14 samples, only post-peak T cell repertoires were studied.

Germline lookup yields CDR1 SGHRS and CDR2 YFSETQ. This CDR3 contains 12 residues. The J segment lost 7 bases and the V segment lost 7 bases, leaving 7 bases of the junction unmatched. As concerns this clone: Its antigen remains unknown.

The method was immunoSEQ multiplex PCR; TCRdb's version includes in-frame clones alone and lacks a portion of them. The sample lists roughly 180,000 clones; around 94% were seen once. J is TRBJ1-1 and V is TRBV5-1; 7 bases match TRBD1. Here the sequenced sample was peripheral blood, taken on day 0 of AZD1222 vaccination. The receptor was derived from an adult in good health. The DNA for the CDR3 is TGCGCCAGCCGAAAAACAGGGGATGAAGCTTTCTTT. The encoded protein is CASRKTGDEAFF.